This T cell receptor beta chain was found in a study of blood T cell repertoires in COVID-19. V shed 0 bases and J shed 6 bases, with 12 bases lying between them. This CDR3 spans 15 amino acids. The germline V gene has CDR1 MGHRA and CDR2 YSYEKL. In the original analysis: Amplification of reference gene primers was used by the study to estimate nucleated cell counts. Clones were read by immunoSEQ multiplex PCR, and TCRdb kept only the in-frame ones, dropping some. D and trimming come from the DNA, and the V and J calls and clone size come from that table. In the table there are approximately 72,000 clones, 80% to 85% of which are singletons.

The chain links TRBV4-1 to TRBJ2-1; D not certain. The TCR was taken from a man in his forties or fifties with active COVID-19. The material sequenced was peripheral blood. This CDR3 reads CASSQDPGSLNEQFF. The DNA for the CDR3 is TGCGCCAGCAGCCAAGATCCAGGATCTCTCAATGAGCAGTTCTTC.